The 27 T cell receptor beta chains listed next were all sequenced from one sample in a study of blood T cell repertoires in COVID-19. Sequenced by immunoSEQ multiplex PCR; TCRdb stores in-frame clones only, minus some. The table records approximately 96,000 clones, roughly 90% of them present only once. Sequencing input: peripheral blood. The receptor set was obtained from a human donor with COVID-19, enrolled during active disease. The donor label of this sample is uncertain.

CDR3 loop: CASSFSNVGETEAFF. Written as DNA, the CDR3 is TGTGCCAGCAGCTTTTCTAACGTGGGCGAGACTGAAGCTTTCTTT. The rearrangement links TRBV5-4 to TRBJ1-1; the D is unclear. This CDR3 is built from 15 residues. CDR1 and CDR2 (germline): SGHNT, YYREEE (reference sequence). Between the trimmed V and J ends, which lost 2 bases and 5 bases, there was a span of 16 bases.

This chain links TRBV5-5 with TRBJ2-3, with TRBD2 matching 8 bases. The V gene's germline CDR1 is SGHKS and CDR2 YYEKEE (reference sequence). This CDR3 has 15 residues. With V trimmed by 3 bases and J by 2 bases, 5 bases remained unmatched. CDR3 in DNA: TGTGCCAGCAGCTCGCGGGGGGCGATCACAGATACGCAGTATTTT. Residues: CASSSRGAITDTQYF.

The J gene is TRBJ2-5, the V gene TRBV7-9; no clear D. The CDR3 has 15 amino acids. V lost 5 bases, J lost 2 bases, and 15 bases lay in between. CDR1 is SEHNR, CDR2 FQNEAQ, per germline (reference sequence). Here the CDR3 DNA reads TGTGCCAGCAGCCTGACTGGAGCTGCACAAGAGACCCAGTACTTC. Amino acid sequence: CASSLTGAAQETQYF.

The chain combines TRBV14 with TRBJ2-2; a possible D gene is TRBD1 (7 bases). CDR3 length equals 15 residues. Trimming shortened V by 0 bases and J by 7 bases, and 12 bases separated the two germline ends. The germline CDR1 and CDR2 sequences are SGHDN and FVKESK. CDR3 sequence (DNA): TGTGCCAGCAGCCAAGACAGGGGGGTAATCGGGGAGCTGTTTTTT. Translation: CASSQDRGVIGELFF.

This clone was found once. The rearrangement joins TRBV4-2 to TRBJ2-1; 11 bases are shared with TRBD2. V lost 2 bases to trimming and J lost 5 bases; unmatched junction nucleotides: 11. This CDR3 spans 18 amino acids. Germline V gene data show CDR1 as LGHNA and CDR2 as YNFKEQ. This CDR3 is CASSQWESLLAGDNEQFF. The DNA for the CDR3 is TGTGCCAGCAGCCAATGGGAATCTCTACTAGCGGGGGACAATGAGCAGTTCTTC.

The chain is built from TRBV6-5 and TRBJ1-6; D unclear. Germline V gives CDR1 MNHEY, CDR2 SVGAGI. Trimming shortened V by 3 bases and J by 9 bases, and 12 bases separated the two germline ends. The length of the CDR3 is 14 residues. The CDR3: CASSYGSIRSPLHF. CDR3 in DNA: TGTGCCAGCAGTTATGGTAGTATACGTTCACCCCTCCACTTT.

The chain has TRBV29-1 and TRBJ2-5, with D tentatively TRBD2 (6 bases). Looked up from germline, CDR1 is SQVTM and CDR2 is ANQGSEA. V lost 2 bases and J 2 bases, leaving 12 bases between the germline ends. CDR3 size: 14 residues. The CDR3 spells CSVESRDEQETQYF. In DNA form, the CDR3 reads TGCAGCGTTGAATCGCGGGACGAACAAGAGACCCAGTACTTC.

J is TRBJ1-1 and V is TRBV10-3; D perhaps matches TRBD1 (6 bases). Trimming cost V 6 bases and J 1 base, with 12 bases left between them. The CDR3 is 14 residues long. Germline loops: CDR1 ENHRY, CDR2 SYGVKD. CDR3 nucleotide sequence: TGTGCCATCAGGGATCCGGGACAGAACACTGAAGCTTTCTTT. Translated, it gives CAIRDPGQNTEAFF.

This clone was seen a handful of times. This chain joins TRBV6-5 and TRBJ1-2; D not certain. The length of the CDR3 is 15 residues. Germline assignment: CDR1 MNHEY and CDR2 SVGAGI. Between the trimmed V and J ends, which lost 5 bases and 3 bases, there was a span of 16 bases. The CDR3 DNA sequence: TGTGCCAGCAGTACCGGAGCCAAGATGGACTATGGCTACACCTTC. This translates into CASSTGAKMDYGYTF.

This rearrangement joins TRBV9 to TRBJ1-3; 7 bases align to TRBD1. Trimming took 2 bases from V and 0 from J; bases not matched to a gene: 8. The CDR3 extends over 17 amino acids. The germline gives CDR1 SGDLS, CDR2 YYNGEE. CDR3 nucleotides: TGTGCCAGCAGCGTTCGCCCGGACAGGAGCTCTGGAAACACCATATATTTT. This translates into CASSVRPDRSSGNTIYF.

The chain recombines TRBV24-1 with TRBJ2-2; D is possibly TRBD2 (5 bases). V was pared by 4 bases and J by 5 bases, with 19 bases between. CDR1 and CDR2 (germline): KGHDR, SFDVKD. The CDR3 has 17 amino acids. CDR3 bases: TGTGCCACCAGTGACCCTACGAGTTCTTGGAGGACCGGGGAGCTGTTTTTT. Its translation is CATSDPTSSWRTGELFF.

The chain employs TRBV6-5 and TRBJ1-1, with D hard to call. V lost 6 bases and J lost 8, with 16 bases in between. Germline-derived CDR1 and CDR2 are MNHEY and SVGAGI. The CDR3 is 13 residues long. Written as DNA, the CDR3 is TGTGCCAGCAGCTTCGCAGGAACACTCGAAGCTTTCTTT. Protein sequence: CASSFAGTLEAFF.

The chain joins TRBV19 to TRBJ1-2; TRBD1 matches at 7 bases. The ends lost 6 bases at V and 2 bases at J; junction bases unmatched: 6. The CDR3 totals 14 residues. The germline V gene has CDR1 LNHDA and CDR2 SQIVND (reference sequence). The CDR3 DNA follows: TGTGCCAGTAGAAAGGACAGGCTAAACTATGGCTACACCTTC. As protein: CASRKDRLNYGYTF.

This clone has more than one count but fewer than ten. V is TRBV19 and J is TRBJ1-3; D not certain. V was pared by 3 bases and J by 4 bases, with 13 bases between. Germline V CDR1 and CDR2: LNHDA, SQIVND (reference sequence). The length of the CDR3 is 15 residues. The CDR3 region is CASSIPPTVGNTIYF. The CDR3 DNA is TGTGCCAGTAGTATCCCACCTACAGTGGGAAACACCATATATTTT.

This chain links TRBV30 with TRBJ2-5; D not resolved. The V and J ends lost 5 bases and 0 bases respectively, with 16 bases between them. Germline-derived CDR1 and CDR2 are GTSNPN and SVGIG (reference sequence). The CDR3 is 15 residues long. CDR3: CAWHEWVRDQETQYF. The CDR3 DNA sequence: TGTGCCTGGCATGAGTGGGTCCGGGACCAAGAGACCCAGTACTTC.

V usage is TRBV5-1 and J usage is TRBJ1-2, with a possible D match to TRBD1 (6 bases). V was clipped by 5 bases and J by 8 bases, with 22 bases between them. The germline V gene encodes CDR1 SGHRS and CDR2 YFSETQ. This CDR3 is built from 15 residues. This chain's CDR3 is CASSVSRDTARGYTF. The CDR3, as DNA: TGCGCCAGCAGTGTGAGCCGGGACACTGCTAGGGGCTACACCTTC.

The chain's CDR3 is CASSPRNVGATLHF. The CDR3, as DNA: TGTGCCAGCTCACCGAGGAATGTCGGTGCAACCCTCCACTTT. The gene calls are TRBV18 and TRBJ1-6; D uncertain. This CDR3 has 14 residues. Germline V lookup: CDR1 KGHSH, CDR2 LQKENI. V was shortened by 3 bases and J by 14 bases, with 17 bases between the two germline ends.

In this sample, this clone turned up once. The chain couples TRBV12-2 to TRBJ1-2. TRBV12-2 is shown as a pseudogene. The CDR3 spans 14 residues. CDR3 loop: CASRLARGVAGYTF. DNA of the CDR3: TGTGCAAGTCGCTTAGCGCGGGGTGTTGCCGGCTACACCTTC.

CDR3 residues: CATGGLQETHTEAFF. The CDR3 region has the DNA TGTGCCACCGGCGGACTTCAGGAGACGCACACTGAAGCTTTCTTT. V gene TRBV6-5 combines with J gene TRBJ1-1; D is uncertain. With 10 bases removed from V and 3 bases from J, the gap between germline ends came to 21 bases. This CDR3 has 15 residues. Looked up from germline, CDR1 is MNHEY and CDR2 is SVGAGI.

The V and J genes are TRBV5-1 and TRBJ1-2, with TRBD1 matching over 7 bases. Germline CDR1 reads SGHRS; CDR2 reads YFSETQ. Germline trimming cut 5 bases from V and 1 base from J; bases unmatched to any gene: 5. The CDR3 totals 14 residues. The CDR3 sequence is CASRTGTDNYGYTF. The CDR3 DNA is TGCGCCAGCAGAACCGGGACAGATAACTATGGCTACACCTTC.

This sequence joins TRBV5-4 and TRBJ1-2, with D perhaps matching TRBD1 (5 bases). V was clipped by 0 bases and J by 2 bases, with 14 bases between them. Germline V lookup: CDR1 SGHNT, CDR2 YYREEE (reference sequence). The CDR3 is made up of 16 amino acids. CDR3 nucleotides: TGTGCCAGCAGCTTGGGCCTGGGTGGGGGGAACTATGGCTACACCTTC. Encoded protein: CASSLGLGGGNYGYTF.

The rearrangement uses TRBV7-9 and TRBJ2-3; tentative D call: TRBD1 (6 bases). This CDR3 has 13 amino acids. Trimming took off 11 bases at V and 2 bases at J, with 14 bases between the two ends. The germline V gene has CDR1 SEHNR and CDR2 FQNEAQ (reference sequence). In DNA form, the CDR3 reads TGTGCCGCCCAGGGGCTATCCACAGATACGCAGTATTTT. This encodes CAAQGLSTDTQYF.

This chain uses TRBV30 with TRBJ1-2, with TRBD1 identical over 8 bases. The V and J ends lost 0 bases and 1 base, in that order; junction bases with no gene match: 1. Germline V CDR1 and CDR2: GTSNPN, SVGIG (reference sequence). CDR3 length: 14 amino acids. The DNA of the CDR3 is TGTGCCTGGAGTGTACAGGGGGTTAACTATGGCTACACCTTC. Protein: CAWSVQGVNYGYTF. The whole variable domain, filled in from reference TRBV30 and TRBJ1-2, reads SQTIHQWPATLVQPVGSPLSLECTVEGTSNPNLYWYRQAAGRGLQLLFYSVGIGQISSEVPQNLSASRPQDRQFILSSKKLLLSDSGFYLCAWSVQGVNYGYTFGSGTRLTVV.

The chain links TRBV5-1 to TRBJ2-2, with D perhaps TRBD2 (6 bases). The CDR3 loop spans 15 amino acids. Germline V gene sequence: CDR1 SGHRS, CDR2 YFSETQ. With 0 bases removed from V and 0 bases from J, the gap between germline ends came to 6 bases. The DNA of the CDR3 is TGCGCCAGCAGCTTGGGGGGGGCGAACACCGGGGAGCTGTTTTTT. This encodes CASSLGGANTGELFF.

The chain is built from TRBV9 and TRBJ1-3; weak D call: TRBD1 (5 bases). The CDR3 length is 15 residues. Germline loops: CDR1 SGDLS, CDR2 YYNGEE. Trimming cost V 3 bases and J 2 bases, with 12 bases left between them. CDR3 DNA sequence: TGTGCCAGCAGCGGCAGGGAATGGGCTGGAAACACCATATATTTT. It codes for CASSGREWAGNTIYF.

This sequence joins TRBV3-1 (or the pseudogene TRBV3-2) and TRBJ2-1; D is unclear. CDR3 length: 15 residues. V was clipped by 0 bases and J by 0 bases, with 6 bases between them. Germline loops: CDR1 LGHDT, CDR2 YNNKEL (reference sequence). CDR3 DNA: TGTGCCAGCAGCCAAGACGTCAGCTCCTACAATGAGCAGTTCTTC. Residues: CASSQDVSSYNEQFF.

Judged by abundance, this clone is medium-sized. The chain uses TRBV2 and TRBJ1-1, with D maybe TRBD1 (6 bases). The germline gives CDR1 SNHLY, CDR2 FYNNEI. The CDR3 extends over 15 amino acids. V lost 5 bases to trimming and J lost 0 bases, with 13 bases between them. The CDR3 coding sequence is TGTGCCAGCAGTAAGAGCACAGGGCTGAACACTGAAGCTTTCTTT. Amino acids: CASSKSTGLNTEAFF.